The 15 T cell receptor beta chains listed next were all sequenced from one sample in a study of chemoradiotherapy in HPV16-positive cancers. Clones were sequenced by immunoSEQ multiplex PCR, and TCRdb holds only the in-frame ones, with some missing. The sample yields 12,000 to 15,000 clones, roughly 90% seen once. The sample in question was blood, obtained from a patient who underwent chemoradiotherapy. Receptor source: a human donor with HPV-associated anogenital cancer.

This clone was detected once. The J gene is TRBJ2-1, the V gene TRBV25-1; 8 bases line up with TRBD2. Trimming removed 4 bases from V and 6 bases from J; junction bases left unmatched: 5. Germline CDR1 MGHDK, CDR2 SYGVNS. The CDR3 sequence is 14 residues long. The CDR3 spells CASSVAGPFNEQFF. The CDR3 bases are TGTGCCAGCAGTGTAGCGGGACCCTTCAATGAGCAGTTCTTC. The full variable domain, with the rest looked up from reference TRBV25-1 and TRBJ2-1, is EADIYQTPRYLVIGTGKKITLECSQTMGHDKMYWYQQDPGMELHLIHYSYGVNSTEKGDLSSESTVSRIRTEHFPLTLESARPSHTSQYLCASSVAGPFNEQFFGPGTRLTVL.

In its sample, this clone was seen once. The chain recombines TRBV21-1 with TRBJ1-1. TRBV21-1 is flagged as a pseudogene. The CDR3 has 15 residues. The CDR3 nucleotides read TGTGCCAGCAGCAAAAGGGTGGGGAAGAACACTGAAGCTTTCTTT. Its translation: CASSKRVGKNTEAFF.

The chain uses TRBV5-4 and TRBJ2-3; D perhaps matches TRBD2 (5 bases). The germline gives CDR1 SGHNT, CDR2 YYREEE (reference sequence). V was pared by 4 bases and J by 5 bases, with 17 bases between. The CDR3 has 15 amino acids. CDR3 nucleotide sequence: TGTGCCAGCAGCGCCGGGATCCATAATGGAGATACGCAGTATTTT. This encodes CASSAGIHNGDTQYF.

The chain combines TRBV2 with TRBJ2-7; weak D call: TRBD1 (6 bases). The V end was cut by 6 bases, the J end by 4 bases, with 10 bases between. The germline CDR1 and CDR2 sequences are SNHLY and FYNNEI. CDR3 size: 12 residues. As DNA, the CDR3 is TGTGCCAGCAGAATCCAGGGGTACGAGCAGTACTTC. It yields the protein CASRIQGYEQYF.

The genes are TRBV9 and TRBJ2-7, with a possible D match to TRBD2 (6 bases). V was trimmed by 0 bases and J by 1 base, leaving 14 bases between them. The germline CDR1 and CDR2 sequences are SGDLS and YYNGEE. The CDR3 runs 16 residues. CDR3 residues: CASSVGRRGGSYEQYF. In DNA, the CDR3 is TGTGCCAGCAGCGTAGGAAGGAGGGGAGGATCCTACGAGCAGTACTTC.

The V gene is TRBV18, the J gene TRBJ1-1; possible D gene TRBD1, 5 bases. Deletions cut 2 bases from V and 5 bases from J, with 21 bases between. Germline V CDR1 and CDR2: KGHSH, LQKENI. CDR3 length equals 17 residues. The CDR3: CASSPSSGNLARTEAFF. The CDR3 bases are TGTGCCAGCTCACCATCTTCAGGGAACCTCGCGAGGACTGAAGCTTTCTTT. The entire variable domain, with the rest obtained from reference TRBV18 and TRBJ1-1, is as follows: NAGVMQNPRHLVRRRGQEARLRCSPMKGHSHVYWYRQLPEEGLKFMVYLQKENIIDESGMPKERFSAEFPKEGPSILRIQQVVRGDSAAYFCASSPSSGNLARTEAFFGQGTRLTVV.

The chain combines TRBV7-2 with TRBJ2-5; D is perhaps TRBD1 or TRBD2 (5 bases each). The tail of the sequence fits TRBJ2-7 better, so the J call may be wrong. This CDR3 has 16 amino acids. CDR1 SGHTA and CDR2 FQGNSA come from the germline V gene. CDR3 DNA: TGTGCCAGCAGCTTACGCTGGGACGGCGCTTCCTACGAGCAGTACTTC. It codes for CASSLRWDGASYEQYF.

This sequence joins TRBV6-1 and TRBJ2-6; no firm D call. V was cut by 1 base and J by 0 bases, with 7 bases left in between. The CDR3 length is 16 residues. Looked up from germline, CDR1 is MNHNS and CDR2 is SASEGT. CDR3 nucleotides: TGTGCCAGCAGTGAAGACGGTAGCTCTGGGGCCAACGTCCTGACTTTC. Translation: CASSEDGSSGANVLTF.

The rearrangement uses TRBV9 and TRBJ2-7; a weak D match, TRBD2 (6 bases). Trimming pared 3 bases from V and 8 bases from J, leaving 15 bases between. Germline assignment: CDR1 SGDLS and CDR2 YYNGEE. The CDR3 contains 13 residues. CDR3 nucleotide sequence: TGTGCCAGCAGCGCTTATGGGGGGAGCAAGCAGTACTTC. It encodes CASSAYGGSKQYF.

V is TRBV19 and J is TRBJ1-5; maybe TRBD1 (6 bases). This CDR3 is 18 amino acids long. Germline V CDR1 and CDR2: LNHDA, SQIVND (reference sequence). Trimming stripped 4 bases from V and 2 bases from J, with 21 bases between. The CDR3 sequence: CASSKGRSGGAGNQPQHF. CDR3 sequence (DNA): TGTGCCAGTAGTAAGGGTCGGTCTGGGGGCGCGGGCAATCAGCCCCAGCATTTT.

The CDR3 DNA sequence: TGTGCCAGCAGCTCGGGACTACGGAACCAAGAGACCCAGTACTTC. Encoded protein: CASSSGLRNQETQYF. This chain connects TRBV11-1 to TRBJ2-5, with TRBD2 matching 7 bases. The germline V gene encodes CDR1 SGHAT and CDR2 FQDESV (reference sequence). The V and J ends lost 4 bases and 0 bases, in that order; junction bases with no gene match: 5. CDR3 length: 15 residues.

The genes are TRBV6-6 and TRBJ2-1, with 8 bases that match TRBD2. CDR1 and CDR2 from the germline V gene are MNHNY and SVGAGI (reference sequence). The J segment lost 3 bases and the V segment lost 5 bases, leaving 6 bases of the junction unmatched. The CDR3 spans 15 residues. CDR3 amino acids: CASSPRGASYNEQFF. The CDR3 region has the DNA TGTGCCAGCAGTCCGCGGGGGGCCAGCTACAATGAGCAGTTCTTC.

The V gene is TRBV7-6, the J gene TRBJ2-1, with D possibly being TRBD1 or TRBD2 (5 bases each). The V and J ends lost 6 bases and 10 bases respectively, with 13 bases between them. The CDR3 has 12 residues. Germline V gene data show CDR1 as SGHVS and CDR2 as FNYEAQ. CDR3 in DNA: TGTGCCAGCAGTTTTGGGACCGGGGAGCAGTTCTTC. It encodes CASSFGTGEQFF.

This chain links TRBV4-1 with TRBJ2-3; no definite D call. The V end was cut by 3 bases, the J end by 2 bases, with 18 bases between. The CDR3 is 17 residues long. Germline V gene lookup returns CDR1 MGHRA and CDR2 YSYEKL. This CDR3 is CASSHRPFRAPTDTQYF. CDR3 sequence (DNA): TGCGCCAGCAGCCATCGTCCGTTTAGGGCCCCCACAGATACGCAGTATTTT.

This chain connects TRBV5-8 to TRBJ1-2; D is ambiguous. The germline V gene encodes CDR1 SGHTS and CDR2 YDEGEE. The CDR3 is made up of 13 amino acids. V lost 4 bases, J lost 5 bases, and 12 bases lay in between. Here the CDR3 reads CASSVGLPYGYTF. The CDR3, as DNA: TGTGCCAGCAGCGTAGGTTTACCGTATGGCTACACCTTC.